The present TCR beta chain was sequenced within a study of shared clonotypes between healthy human individuals. Study context: Per-donor plates numbered three CD4 naive, three CD4 memory, two CD8 naive and one CD8 memory.

The V end lost 0 bases, the J end lost 7 bases, and 6 bases lay between the germline ends. Germline CDR1 reads SGHRS; CDR2 reads YFSETQ. The CDR3 has 12 residues. It was across several immunoSEQ plates that each subset's genomic DNA was evenly split. Produced via immunoSEQ multiplex PCR; TCRdb's table is partial and in-frame only. The sample lists 1 million to 1.2 million clones, approximately 80% occurring once. Worth noting for this clone: Its antigen is unidentified.

Findings and limits, study-wide: Rarefaction curves obtained for sorted subsets showed sequencing incomplete despite large depth.

This clonotype was obtained from a man between 18 and 29 years old in good health. Some clones in this sample may be carry-over from other donors' samples. Sequenced sample: memory CD4+ T cells from PBMCs. Subset reported: CD45RA-negative fraction. The J gene is TRBJ2-3, the V gene TRBV5-1; D not certain. The CDR3, as DNA: TGCGCCAGCAGCTTGGACGGCTATACGCAGTATTTT. It encodes CASSLDGYTQYF. The whole variable domain, remainder taken from reference TRBV5-1 and TRBJ2-3, is KAGVTQTPRYLIKTRGQQVTLSCSPISGHRSVSWYQQTPGQGLQFLFEYFSETQRNKGNFPGRFSGRQFSNSRSEMNVSTLELGDSALYLCASSLDGYTQYFGPGTRLTVL.